This T cell receptor (beta chain) stems from a study of T cells in tuberculosis. The V gene lost 8 bases and the J gene lost 3 bases, with 13 bases spanning the gap. The CDR3 is 13 residues long. The germline V gene has CDR1 SGHVS and CDR2 FNYEAQ. This clone has a handful of counts. Clones were sequenced by immunoSEQ multiplex PCR, and TCRdb holds only the in-frame ones, with some missing. The sample consists of some 30,000 clones, 86% of them appearing once. Described time point: new active TB diagnosis, blood taken before or within 7 days of starting treatment. This chain joins TRBV7-6 and TRBJ1-1; D is possibly TRBD1 (5 bases). Material: PBMCs, obtained at tuberculosis diagnosis. The sequence was obtained from an adult with tuberculosis. The CDR3 DNA reads TGTGCCAGCGGTCCCCAGGGCTACACTGAAGCTTTCTTT. This encodes CASGPQGYTEAFF.